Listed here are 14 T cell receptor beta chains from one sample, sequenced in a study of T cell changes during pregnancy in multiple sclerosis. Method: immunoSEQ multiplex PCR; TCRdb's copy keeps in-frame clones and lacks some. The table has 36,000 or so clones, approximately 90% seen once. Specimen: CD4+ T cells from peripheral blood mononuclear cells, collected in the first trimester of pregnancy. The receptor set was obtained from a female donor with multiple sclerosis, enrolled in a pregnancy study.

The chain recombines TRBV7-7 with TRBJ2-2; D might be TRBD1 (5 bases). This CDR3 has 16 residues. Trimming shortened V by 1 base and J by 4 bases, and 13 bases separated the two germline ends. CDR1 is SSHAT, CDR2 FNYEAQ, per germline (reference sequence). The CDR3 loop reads CASSLGVPGRTGELFF. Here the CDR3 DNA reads TGTGCCAGCAGCTTAGGCGTCCCAGGGCGCACCGGGGAGCTGTTTTTT. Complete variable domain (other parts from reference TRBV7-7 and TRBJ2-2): GAGVSQSPRYKVTKRGQDVTLRCDPISSHATLYWYQQALGQGPEFLTYFNYEAQPDKSGLPSDRFSAERPEGSISTLTIQRTEQRDSAMYRCASSLGVPGRTGELFFGEGSRLTVL.

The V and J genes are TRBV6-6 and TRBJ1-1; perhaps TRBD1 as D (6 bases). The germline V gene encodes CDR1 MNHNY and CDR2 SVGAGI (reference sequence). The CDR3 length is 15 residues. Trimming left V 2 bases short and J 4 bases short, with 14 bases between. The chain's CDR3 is CASSYTIQGGTEAFF. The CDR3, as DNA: TGTGCCAGCAGTTACACGATACAGGGTGGCACTGAAGCTTTCTTT.

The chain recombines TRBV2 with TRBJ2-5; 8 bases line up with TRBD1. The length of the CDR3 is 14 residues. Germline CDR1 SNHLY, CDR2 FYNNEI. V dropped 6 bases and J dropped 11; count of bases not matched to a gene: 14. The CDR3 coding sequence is TGTGCCAGCAGGCAGATGACAGGGGCTCGGGAGCAGTACTTC. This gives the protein CASRQMTGAREQYF.

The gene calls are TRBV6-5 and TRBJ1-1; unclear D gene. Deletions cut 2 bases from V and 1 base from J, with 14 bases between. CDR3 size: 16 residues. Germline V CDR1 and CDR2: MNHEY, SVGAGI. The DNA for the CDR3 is TGTGCCAGCAGTTACGAAACGGTCGGCGGGAACACTGAAGCTTTCTTT. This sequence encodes CASSYETVGGNTEAFF.

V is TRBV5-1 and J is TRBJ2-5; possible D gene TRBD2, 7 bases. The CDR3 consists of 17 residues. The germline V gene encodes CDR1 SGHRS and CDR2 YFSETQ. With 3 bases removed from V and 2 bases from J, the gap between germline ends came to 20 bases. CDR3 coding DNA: TGCGCCAGCAGCTCCGGGTCGGGCGGGGGCGGTCAAGAGACCCAGTACTTC. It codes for CASSSGSGGGGQETQYF.

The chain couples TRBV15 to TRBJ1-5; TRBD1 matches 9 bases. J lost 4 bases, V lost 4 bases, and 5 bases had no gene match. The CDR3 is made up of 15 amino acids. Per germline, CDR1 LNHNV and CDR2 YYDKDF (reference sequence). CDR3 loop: CATSTSGTGNQPQHF. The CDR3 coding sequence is TGTGCCACCAGCACCTCCGGGACAGGGAATCAGCCCCAGCATTTT.

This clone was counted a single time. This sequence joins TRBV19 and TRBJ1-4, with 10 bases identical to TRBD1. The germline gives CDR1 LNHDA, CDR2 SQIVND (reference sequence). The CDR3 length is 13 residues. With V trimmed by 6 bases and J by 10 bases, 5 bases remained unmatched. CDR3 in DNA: TGTGCCAGTAGAATCGGACAGGGGGGAAAACTGTTTTTT. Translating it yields CASRIGQGGKLFF.

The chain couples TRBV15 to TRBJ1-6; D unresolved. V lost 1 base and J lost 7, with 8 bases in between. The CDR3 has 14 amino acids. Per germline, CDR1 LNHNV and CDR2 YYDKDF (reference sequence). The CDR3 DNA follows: TGTGCCACCAGCAGAGGTGTTAGCAATTCACCCCTCCACTTT. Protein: CATSRGVSNSPLHF.

CDR3 nucleotides: TGTGCCACCAGCCGGGACAGGGTTGGAAAGACCCAGTACTTC. This encodes CATSRDRVGKTQYF. The rearrangement uses TRBV15 and TRBJ2-5; 9 bases line up with TRBD1. The CDR3 has 14 amino acids. Trimming took 5 bases from V and 6 from J; bases not matched to a gene: 7. Germline values: CDR1 LNHNV, CDR2 YYDKDF (reference sequence).

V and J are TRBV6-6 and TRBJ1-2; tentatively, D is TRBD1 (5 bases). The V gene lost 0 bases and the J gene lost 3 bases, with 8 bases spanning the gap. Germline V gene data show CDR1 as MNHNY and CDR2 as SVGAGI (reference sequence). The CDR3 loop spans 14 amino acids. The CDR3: CASSYSPQDYGYTF. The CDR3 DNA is TGTGCCAGCAGTTACTCTCCACAGGACTATGGCTACACCTTC.

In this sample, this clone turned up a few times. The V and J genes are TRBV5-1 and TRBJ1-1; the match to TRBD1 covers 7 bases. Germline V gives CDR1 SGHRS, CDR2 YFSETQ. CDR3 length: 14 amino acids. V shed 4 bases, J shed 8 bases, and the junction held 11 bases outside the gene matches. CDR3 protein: CASSPSGTATEAFF. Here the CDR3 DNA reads TGCGCCAGCAGCCCTTCCGGGACAGCGACGGAAGCTTTCTTT.

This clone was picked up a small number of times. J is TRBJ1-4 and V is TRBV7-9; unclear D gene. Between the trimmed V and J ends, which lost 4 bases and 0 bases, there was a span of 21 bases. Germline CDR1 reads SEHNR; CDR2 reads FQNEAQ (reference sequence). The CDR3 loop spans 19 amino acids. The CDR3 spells CASSWASGLRQATNEKLFF. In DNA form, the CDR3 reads TGTGCCAGCAGCTGGGCGTCAGGACTCCGACAAGCAACTAATGAAAAACTGTTTTTT.

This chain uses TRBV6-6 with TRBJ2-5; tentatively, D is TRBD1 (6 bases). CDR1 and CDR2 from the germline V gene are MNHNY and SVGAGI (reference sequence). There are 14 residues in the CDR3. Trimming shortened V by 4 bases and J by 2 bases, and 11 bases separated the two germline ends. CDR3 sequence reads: CASSFNRAQETQYF. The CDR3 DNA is TGTGCCAGCAGTTTCAACAGGGCGCAAGAGACCCAGTACTTC.

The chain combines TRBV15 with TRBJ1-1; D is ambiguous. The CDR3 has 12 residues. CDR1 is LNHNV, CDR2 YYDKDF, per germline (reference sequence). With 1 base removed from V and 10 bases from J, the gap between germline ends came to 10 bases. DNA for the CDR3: TGTGCCACCAGCAGAGGCGGTGGAAGAGCTTTCTTT. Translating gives CATSRGGGRAFF.